This T cell receptor (beta chain) was retrieved from a study of regulatory T cells in long-lasting Graves disease. In building TCR beta libraries, iRepertoire HTBI primers were used together with Arm-PCR of CDR3 regions. TCRdb processed the multiplex PCR reads anew with MiXCR; each CDR3 protein has one entry. Of 650,000 to 850,000 distinct CDR3 sequences in the sample, around 30% are singletons; the top ten hold 40% to 55%. Time point given: persistent/refractory GD, antithyroid drugs over 5 years with positive TRAb. PBMCs provided the RNA from which the TCR library was made. American Thyroid Association guidelines defined Graves' disease diagnosis. Findings of the study overall: It was peripheral blood alone, not thyroid tissue, that was studied. Newly diagnosed disease favored TRBV20-1 and TRBJ2-1 over persistent disease.

The germline CDR1 and CDR2 sequences are GTSNPN and SVGIG (reference sequence). The CDR3 extends over 13 amino acids. As concerns this clonotype: The antigen is unknown.

The clonotype was recovered from a female donor with Graves disease. V usage is TRBV30 and J usage is TRBJ2-1, with TRBD2 matching 9 bases. The source material was peripheral blood mononuclear cells (PBMCs), sampled when the disease was refractory, from a patient treated with antithyroid drugs. The DNA of the CDR3 is TGTGGGGCTAGCGGGATGAACAACAATGAGCAGTTCTTC. Protein product: CGASGMNNNEQFF.